The rows below give T cell receptor beta chains drawn from one sample of a study of CD8+CD57+ T cells in acquired aplastic anemia. A single record per CDR3 protein comes from TCRdb applying MiXCR to the reads. The sample has around 68,000 distinct CDR3 sequences; roughly 50% are singletons. The sample comprised sorted CD4+, CD8+, or CD8+CD57+ T cells (not recorded which) from PBMCs. These receptor sequences come from a human donor in good health, serving as a control. Each CDR3 is given with its conserved first and last residue. Fields, in order: J gene, clone size, D gene, V gene, CDR3 DNA, CDR3 protein. A D gene is named only where the DNA matches it firmly. Rows give clone size only sometimes, using once, few, many, or a class for an expanded clone.

>TRBJ1-2|-|-|TRBV9
TGTGCCAGCAGCGCCGACCTGGACAGAAACTATGGCTACACCTTC
CASSADLDRNYGYTF
>TRBJ2-1|-|-|TRBV19
TGTGCCAGTAGTGGATCGGCCGACAACAATGAGCAGTTCTTC
CASSGSADNNEQFF
>TRBJ1-2|-|-|TRBV29-1
TGCAGCGTTGAAGGCCAGGGAATTAAGAGTGGCTACACCTTC
CSVEGQGIKSGYTF
>TRBJ1-2|many|-|TRBV5-1
TGCGCCAGCAGCTCGGGACTGATTTATGGCTACACCTTC
CASSSGLIYGYTF
>TRBJ2-7|once|-|TRBV11-1
TGTACCAGCAGCCCGCCATTAGGGAGGGGACAGTGGGAGCAGTACTTC
CTSSPPLGRGQWEQYF
>TRBJ1-1|hyperexpanded|-|TRBV19
TGTGCCAGTAGTATAGTAGGCAGAGGGGACACTGAAGCTTTCTTT
CASSIVGRGDTEAFF
>TRBJ2-1|many|TRBD2|TRBV29-1
TGCAGCGTTGGGGGACTAGCGGGGGCCTACAATGAGCAGTTCTTC
CSVGGLAGAYNEQFF
>TRBJ1-2|-|TRBD1|TRBV19
TGTGCCAGTAGCACAGAGAGCGGCAGGGGGTATGTTGGCTACACCTTC
CASSTESGRGYVGYTF
>TRBJ1-1|many|TRBD1|TRBV7-9
TGTGCCAGCAGCCAGGGGGCCCGGACTGAAGCTTTCTTT
CASSQGARTEAFF
>TRBJ1-2|-|TRBD1|TRBV20-1
TGCAGTGCTAGTTCAGGGGGCCCTGGCTACACCTTC
CSASSGGPGYTF
>TRBJ2-1|-|-|TRBV29-1
TGCAGCGTAGTTCTAGTAGGTGAGCAGTTCTTC
CSVVLVGEQFF
>TRBJ2-1|few|-|TRBV19
TGTGCCAGTAGTCTTACCTTCGAGCCCTACAATGAGCAGTTCTTC
CASSLTFEPYNEQFF
>TRBJ1-1|-|TRBD1|TRBV24-1
TGTGCCCCCCAGCCGACAGGGGGCAATACTGAAGCTTTCTTT
CAPQPTGGNTEAFF
>TRBJ2-7|many|TRBD1|TRBV6-1
TGTGCCAGCATGACAATCGGGGGACAGGGGGCCGACGAGCAGTACTTC
CASMTIGGQGADEQYF
>TRBJ1-2|few|TRBD1|TRBV29-1
TGCAGCGTTGAAGGGGACAGGGTTTTTGATGGCTACACCTTC
CSVEGDRVFDGYTF
>TRBJ1-2|many|TRBD1|TRBV9
TGTGCCAGCAGCGTAAACAGGGGATGGGGCTATGGCTACACCTTC
CASSVNRGWGYGYTF
>TRBJ2-1|-|-|TRBV25-1
TGTGCCACCAAACGGGCCATATCTAGCGTCCTAAATGAGCAGTTCTTC
CATKRAISSVLNEQFF
>TRBJ1-1|-|TRBD1|TRBV29-1
TGCAGCGTTGGAAGGACAGGGGAAGAAGCTTTCTTT
CSVGRTGEEAFF
>TRBJ1-1|-|-|TRBV10-2
TGCGCCAGCGCTGAACAGGTCAGGGGCACTGAAGCTTTCTTT
CASAEQVRGTEAFF
>TRBJ2-7|many|-|TRBV7-3
TGTGCCAGCAGCCAAAAATACGTAGGGTACTTC
CASSQKYVGYF
>TRBJ2-3|-|-|TRBV4-2
TGTGCCAGCAGCCCCCCCCCCACAGATACGCAGTATTTT
CASSPPPTDTQYF
>TRBJ2-3|few|-|TRBV7-6
TGTGCCAGCAGCTTAGGGGACGTGGTCACAGATACGCAGTATTTT
CASSLGDVVTDTQYF
>TRBJ2-7|-|TRBD1|TRBV5-1
TGCGCCAGCAGCTTGGATGACAGGGTCTCCTACGAGCAGTACTTC
CASSLDDRVSYEQYF
>TRBJ1-1|many|TRBD1|TRBV19
TGTGCCAGTAGTGGAGGGACAGGGGGGAACACTGAAGCTTTCTTT
CASSGGTGGNTEAFF
>TRBJ2-7|-|TRBD2|TRBV20-1
TGCAGTGCTAGGAGCGGGAGAGACTACGAGCCGTGCTTC
CSARSGRDYEPCF
>TRBJ1-2|-|-|TRBV29-1
TGCAGCGTTCCATGCTCGTGCCGGGGCACCTTC
CSVPCSCRGTF
>TRBJ1-1|medium-sized|-|TRBV10-1
TGCGCCAGCAGTGAGGCAGGGGTTGCGGTAGCTTTCTTT
CASSEAGVAVAFF
>TRBJ1-1|once|-|TRBV20-1
TGCAGTGCTAGGAATGACGAGACGGCTGAAGCTTTCTTT
CSARNDETAEAFF
>TRBJ1-1|-|-|TRBV24-1
TGTGCCACCAGTCAACCAGGGAACACTGAAGCTTTCTTT
CATSQPGNTEAFF
>TRBJ2-1|-|TRBD1|TRBV7-3
TGTGCCAGCAGCCTAGGACAGGGCCACAATGAGCAGTTCTTC
CASSLGQGHNEQFF
>TRBJ1-1|-|-|TRBV29-1
TGCAGCGTTGACATTAGGAACACTGAAGCTTTCTTT
CSVDIRNTEAFF
>TRBJ2-3|-|TRBD2|TRBV5-6
TGTGCCAGCAGCGTAGCTAGCGGGGAAATTTTCACAGATACGCAGTATTTT
CASSVASGEIFTDTQYF
>TRBJ2-2|-|TRBD2|TRBV11-2
TGTGCCAGCAGCTTCACTAGCGGGCCTAATTCGTCCGGGGAGCTGTTTTTT
CASSFTSGPNSSGELFF
>TRBJ2-2|few|-|TRBV24-1
TGTGCGAACACCGGGGAGCTGTTTTTT
CANTGELFF
>TRBJ2-3|-|-|TRBV7-2
TGTGCCAGCAGCTTAACGCAGATGACAGATACGCAGTATTTT
CASSLTQMTDTQYF
>TRBJ2-7|-|-|TRBV27
TGTGTCAGCAGCTTCGCCGGGACGGCCAGCTCCTACGAGCAGTACTTC
CVSSFAGTASSYEQYF
>TRBJ2-7|-|-|TRBV7-8
TGTGCCAGCAGCTTAGAAGTCTCCCCGCGGTACGAGCAGTACTTC
CASSLEVSPRYEQYF
>TRBJ1-3|-|-|TRBV10-3
TGTGCCATCACGGGGCAGGGAGCTGGAAACACCATATATTTT
CAITGQGAGNTIYF
>TRBJ2-7|medium-sized|TRBD2|TRBV19
TGTGCCACTAGCGGGAGAACCCACGAGCAGTACTTC
CATSGRTHEQYF
>TRBJ2-7|many|TRBD2|TRBV28
TGTGCCAGCAGCCCGACTCTAGCGGGAAGCGACGAGCAGTACTTC
CASSPTLAGSDEQYF
>TRBJ2-2|-|TRBD2|TRBV28
TGTGCCAGCAGTCGCCTCCCTAGCGGGACTGATGCTCCCGTAGTGCCCGGGGAGCTGTTTTTT
CASSRLPSGTDAPVVPGELFF
>TRBJ2-7|-|TRBD1|TRBV10-2
TGCGCCAGCAGTGACGGGGACAGGGGGTCTGTCGCCTACGAGCAGTACTTC
CASSDGDRGSVAYEQYF
>TRBJ2-2|many|TRBD1|TRBV15
TGTGCCACCAGCAAGACAGGGGGCCCAGTCGGGGAGCTGTTTTTT
CATSKTGGPVGELFF
>TRBJ2-5|many|-|TRBV30
TGTGCCTGGAGTGCTTCGGAGACCCAGTACTTC
CAWSASETQYF
>TRBJ2-1|many|TRBD1|TRBV4-1
TGCGCCAGCAGCCAAGCTGCCGGGACAGGGGGGTTTAACAATGAGCAGTTCTTC
CASSQAAGTGGFNNEQFF
>TRBJ1-6|-|TRBD1|TRBV4-3
TGCGCCAGCAGCCGCCGACAGGGGGCGAATTCACCCCTCCACTTT
CASSRRQGANSPLHF
>TRBJ2-7|-|TRBD2|TRBV10-3
TGTGCCATCAGTAGACTAGCGGGAGCAATCTACGAGCAGTACTTC
CAISRLAGAIYEQYF
>TRBJ1-2|-|-|TRBV10-3
TGTGCCGCAAGGGGAGGGGACACCTATGGCTACACCTTC
CAARGGDTYGYTF
>TRBJ1-4|-|-|TRBV10-3
TGTGCCATCAGTGAGTCCGGATTCCGTGAAAAACTGTTTTTT
CAISESGFREKLFF
>TRBJ2-5|-|TRBD2|TRBV10-3
TGTGCCATCAGTGGGGAGGGAGGGGCCCAGTACTTC
CAISGEGGAQYF
>TRBJ1-6|-|-|TRBV24-1
TGTGCCACCAGCTCTGGGCCGTATTCACCCCTCCACTTT
CATSSGPYSPLHF
>TRBJ2-5|few|-|TRBV7-9
TGCGCCAGCAGCCAAGTGGCTATAGAGACCCAGTACTTC
CASSQVAIETQYF
>TRBJ1-6|many|-|TRBV4-1
TGCGCCAGCAGCTCTTCCGGAAGGTCACCCCTCCACTTT
CASSSSGRSPLHF
>TRBJ1-2|-|-|TRBV24-1
TGTGCCACCAGTGAAGAGGATCTTGGAGACATTAACTATGGCTACACCTTC
CATSEEDLGDINYGYTF
>TRBJ2-7|-|-|TRBV2
TGTGCCAGCAGTGAGTTCTTGGACTACGAGCAGTACTTC
CASSEFLDYEQYF